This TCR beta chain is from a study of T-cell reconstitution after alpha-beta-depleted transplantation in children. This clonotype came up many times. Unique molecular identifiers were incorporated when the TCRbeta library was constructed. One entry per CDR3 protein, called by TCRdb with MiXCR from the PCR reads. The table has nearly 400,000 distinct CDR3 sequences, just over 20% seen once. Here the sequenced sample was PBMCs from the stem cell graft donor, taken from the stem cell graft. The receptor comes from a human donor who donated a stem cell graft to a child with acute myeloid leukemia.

The CDR3 DNA reads as TGTGCCAGCAGCAGGCCAGGAAGAGACTACGAGCAGTACTTC. This translates into CASSRPGRDYEQYF. This chain connects TRBV21-1 to TRBJ2-7. TRBV21-1 is recorded as a pseudogene. The CDR3 covers 14 residues.